This T cell receptor (beta chain) stems from a study of T cells after yellow fever vaccination. TCRdb reanalysed the 5' RACE reads using MiXCR and keeps one entry per CDR3 protein. The table has 250,000 to 300,000 distinct CDR3 sequences, around 9.3% seen once. Study results and limitations: Reappearing after the booster were most of the clones from primary vaccination (around 96% CD4, 88% CD8). Although most clonotypes did not, a small share appeared in both CD4 and CD8 compartments.

This CDR3 has 18 amino acids. Per germline, CDR1 LGHDT and CDR2 YNNKEL (reference sequence). V lost 0 bases and J lost 1, with 15 bases in between. Comments on this clonotype: Its antigen remains unidentified.

This clonotype originated in a man aged 18 to 30 who received the YFV17D yellow fever vaccine. The specimen comprised CD4+ T cells sorted from PBMCs, sampled 5 days after the yellow fever booster vaccination. J is TRBJ2-2 and V is TRBV3-1; weak D call: TRBD1 (6 bases). CDR3 coding DNA: TGTGCCAGCAGCCAAGAAGTCGCCAGGACAGTGAACACCGGGGAGCTGTTTTTT. This sequence encodes CASSQEVARTVNTGELFF.